These T cell receptor beta chains were read from a single sample in a study of blood T cell repertoires in COVID-19. Sequencing used immunoSEQ multiplex PCR; TCRdb keeps in-frame clones, though not all of them. The table records over 250,000 clones, approximately 85% of them present only once. Specimen: peripheral blood. All receptors come from a man aged 45 to 65 with active or convalescent COVID-19. CDR3s include the opening cysteine and the closing phenylalanine or tryptophan.

j_call | v_call | cdr3_aa
TRBJ2-1 | TRBV3-1/TRBV3-2 | CASSQTSGENKFF
TRBJ1-5 | TRBV5-1 | CASSWGLDQPQHF
TRBJ2-3 | TRBV5-4 | CASRAGTAITDTQYF
TRBJ2-7 | TRBV9 | CASSGTGHEQYF
TRBJ1-1 | TRBV5-5 | CASSRQLTQGMNTEAFF
TRBJ2-1 | TRBV3-1/TRBV3-2 | CASSQATGGWDEQFF
TRBJ2-7 | TRBV7-5 | CVRSLAVPYYEQYF
TRBJ1-6 | TRBV4-1 | CASSQAGQEYNSPLHF
TRBJ2-1 | TRBV18 | CASSAGMQFF
TRBJ1-1 | TRBV10-3 | CAISGQFEAFF
TRBJ1-5 | TRBV30 | CAWDRGGNQPQHF
TRBJ2-1 | TRBV24-1 | CATSDFGLNNEQFF
TRBJ2-5 | TRBV30 | CAWSVLSETQYF
TRBJ2-7 | TRBV28 | CASTLGGSGPYEQYF
TRBJ2-7 | TRBV7-2 | CASSLGGLAGGPYEQYF
TRBJ2-1 | TRBV5-1 | CASSSEGVSNNEQFF
TRBJ2-4 | TRBV7-9 | CASSLGVRQFSAEDIQYF
TRBJ1-1 | TRBV10-1 | CASSPTRQGHVEAFF
TRBJ2-7 | TRBV6-5 | CASRVPGQGDEQYF
TRBJ1-1 | TRBV19 | CASVRGQGNTEAFF
TRBJ1-2 | TRBV19 | CAVDPGTAYGYTF
TRBJ1-2 | TRBV6-1 | CASSFDRAWGYTF
TRBJ1-5 | TRBV12-3/TRBV12-4 | CASSYGQGQPQHF
TRBJ2-7 | TRBV28 | CASSPPGQVFVEQYF
TRBJ1-1 | TRBV7-9 | CASSPGSVNTEAFF
TRBJ2-1 | TRBV19 | CASSGAGTTVYNEQFF
TRBJ2-2 | TRBV6-5 | CASTDRAPRAGELFF
TRBJ2-1 | TRBV13 | CASSGLAGGYNEQFF
TRBJ1-2 | TRBV9 | CASSPTSGYGYTF
TRBJ1-4 | TRBV27 | CASSLQGANEKLFF
TRBJ2-5 | TRBV19 | CASSGGETQYF
TRBJ2-3 | TRBV12-3/TRBV12-4 | CASSLGAPSPQYF
TRBJ1-1 | TRBV6-5 | CASRPHSSEAFF
TRBJ1-1 | TRBV27 | CASSSTGAMTLNTEAFF
TRBJ2-1 | TRBV7-8 | CASSPSLAGVPNEQFF
TRBJ2-7 | TRBV28 | CASSSQSGNGRWQYF
TRBJ2-2 | TRBV5-5 | CASSLDVRGYSGELFF
TRBJ2-7 | TRBV29-1 | CSVILQGGVGEQYF
TRBJ2-6 | TRBV7-3 | CASSTQGTGANVLTF
TRBJ2-7 | TRBV27 | CASGPARLGSREQYF
TRBJ2-1 | TRBV5-8 | CASSLLVAGRNNEQFF
TRBJ1-2 | TRBV28 | CASHRENYGYTF
TRBJ2-1 | TRBV27 | CASSWTGNEQFF
TRBJ1-6 | TRBV27 | CASSGLGANSPLHF
TRBJ2-7 | TRBV5-5 | CASSLFSEGEQYF
TRBJ1-2 | TRBV9 | CASSVESNYGYTF
TRBJ2-4 | TRBV19 | CATLTGDIQYF
TRBJ2-5 | TRBV3-1/TRBV3-2 | CASSPGWETQYF
TRBJ1-5 | TRBV5-5 | CASSLEGYSNQPQHF
TRBJ2-2 | TRBV7-3 | CASSLSPSGYTGELFF
TRBJ1-1 | TRBV18 | CASSPRQAQGDTEAFF
TRBJ2-1 | TRBV11-1 | CASSLGSAGVVDEQFF